This T cell receptor beta chain was identified during a study of response to subunit inactivated influenza vaccine. A single count supports this clonotype. Its antigen remains unidentified. A clone one base away is much larger, so this may be a read error. Study findings and constraints: It was suggested by the authors that few new T cells are recruited by each seasonal influenza vaccination.

From the RT-PCR reads, TCRdb called clonotypes with MiXCR, one entry per CDR3 protein. The table lists 550,000 to 600,000 distinct CDR3 sequences, about 12% of them singletons. Sequenced here: PBMCs from blood, sampled on the day of vaccination. This TCR was recovered from a man between 50 and 59 years old who received an inactivated influenza vaccine.

CDR3 loop: CAWRGRDFYNSPLHF. The CDR3 nucleotides read TGTGCCTGGAGGGGCAGGGACTTCTATAATTCACCCCTCCACTTT. The chain uses TRBV30 and TRBJ1-6, with D perhaps TRBD1 (5 bases). The germline V and J ends were trimmed by 3 bases and 3 bases, with 12 bases remaining between them. The CDR3 is made up of 15 amino acids. The germline V gene has CDR1 GTSNPN and CDR2 SVGIG (reference sequence).